This T cell receptor beta chain appears in the sequencing data of a study of CD8+ T cells in alopecia areata. Study overall: It was oral tofacitinib, at 5 to 10 mg twice daily, that treated patients received. Broader study findings: Higher clonality than in normal scalp was seen in lesional scalp, especially alopecia totalis/universalis.

After isolation, RNA underwent reverse transcription to generate cDNA as the sequencing template. Produced via immunoSEQ multiplex PCR; TCRdb's table is partial and in-frame only. This sample carries some 180,000 clones, 53% of them seen once, and the ten largest clones take approximately 10%. The CDR3 contains 13 residues. The germline V gene has CDR1 SQVTM and CDR2 ANQGSEA. V gave up 2 bases and J gave up 4 bases, with 11 bases separating them. In its sample, this clone was seen a few times. The antigen is undetermined. Indicated treatment: oral pan-JAK inhibitor, 5-10 mg twice daily. The chain couples TRBV29-1 to TRBJ1-2, with no clear D. The specimen was CD8+ T cells sorted from blood, collected at week 24, from a patient treated with tofacitinib. This TCR derives from a human donor with alopecia areata. CDR3 bases: TGCAGCGTTGAATCAGTAGGACGCTATGGCTACACCTTC. Its protein product is CSVESVGRYGYTF.